This T cell receptor (beta chain) was profiled in a study of T-cell reconstitution after alpha-beta-depleted transplantation in children. Construction of the TCRbeta library involved unique molecular identifiers. TCRdb itself ran the PCR reads through MiXCR, one entry per CDR3 protein. Of about 610,000 distinct CDR3 sequences detected, about 10% appear once; the ten largest clones hold less than 5%. Trimming shortened V by 2 bases and J by 4 bases, and 14 bases separated the two germline ends. Germline V gene sequence: CDR1 ENHRY, CDR2 SYGVKD. CDR3 length equals 16 residues. This clonotype was counted at least ten times.

This clonotype was obtained from a human donor who donated a stem cell graft to a child with acute myeloid leukemia. The chain uses TRBV10-3 and TRBJ2-2, with D maybe TRBD1 (6 bases). The source was PBMCs from the stem cell graft donor, collected from the stem cell graft. CDR3 loop: CAISELTGGGTGELFF. The CDR3 bases are TGTGCCATCAGTGAGCTGACAGGCGGCGGCACCGGGGAGCTGTTTTTT.